The next 25 T cell receptor beta chains were all read from a single sample in a study of T-cell reconstitution after alpha-beta-depleted transplantation in children. Unique molecular identifiers were built into the TCRbeta library. TCRdb independently ran MiXCR on the PCR reads; one entry per CDR3 protein. The sample carries hundreds of thousands of distinct CDR3 sequences, approximately 17% recorded once. The starting material was PBMCs from the stem cell graft donor, obtained from the stem cell graft. These receptors all come from a human donor who donated a stem cell graft to a child with acute myeloid leukemia.

At least ten counts were recorded for this clonotype. This chain uses TRBV20-1 with TRBJ2-3; TRBD2 matches 11 bases. CDR1 is DFQATT, CDR2 SNEGSKA, per germline (reference sequence). J lost 2 bases, V lost 5 bases, and 12 bases had no gene match. The CDR3 length is 17 residues. Here the CDR3 DNA reads TGCAGTGCTGTTAGCGGGGGGGCCGGTACTTCCACAGATACGCAGTATTTT. Its translation: CSAVSGGAGTSTDTQYF.

This clonotype has more than one count but fewer than ten. V is TRBV7-3 and J is TRBJ1-1; 8 bases agree with TRBD1. This CDR3 spans 15 amino acids. Trimming cost V 5 bases and J 6 bases; bases outside gene matches: 11. The germline gives CDR1 SGHTA, CDR2 FQGTGA. The CDR3 sequence: CASSPLGQERSEAFF. The CDR3 DNA sequence: TGTGCCAGCAGCCCCCTGGGACAGGAGAGGTCTGAAGCTTTCTTT.

The table lists this clonotype with a few counts. This chain connects TRBV27 to TRBJ1-5; TRBD1 might be the D (5 bases). Trimming stripped 3 bases from V and 4 bases from J, with 10 bases between. From germline, CDR1 is MNHEY and CDR2 SMNVEV (reference sequence). There are 14 residues in the CDR3. CDR3 nucleotide sequence: TGTGCCAGCAGTTTTGGGGCAGGGAATCAGCCCCAGCATTTT. Protein product: CASSFGAGNQPQHF.

This clonotype was detected a few times. The chain carries TRBV7-2 and TRBJ1-1; D not resolved. This CDR3 spans 15 amino acids. The germline CDR1 and CDR2 sequences are SGHTA and FQGNSA. Deletions cut 1 base from V and 3 bases from J, with 12 bases between. CDR3 coding DNA: TGTGCCAGCAGCTTAGGCGGAGGGAGAGACACTGAAGCTTTCTTT. It yields the protein CASSLGGGRDTEAFF.

A few counts support this clonotype. This rearrangement joins TRBV6-1 to TRBJ1-1; perhaps TRBD1 as D (6 bases). V shed 4 bases and J shed 5 bases, with 17 bases lying between them. The CDR3 is made up of 15 amino acids. CDR1 is MNHNS, CDR2 SASEGT, per germline. CDR3 loop: CASSASGTTRTEAFF. Here the CDR3 DNA reads TGTGCCAGCAGTGCGTCCGGGACAACCCGAACTGAAGCTTTCTTT.

The chain recombines TRBV7-9 with TRBJ1-4; D perhaps matches TRBD1 (6 bases). Germline V gene data show CDR1 as SEHNR and CDR2 as FQNEAQ (reference sequence). The CDR3 has 16 residues. V dropped 1 base and J dropped 2 bases, with 11 bases sitting between them. The CDR3 DNA sequence: TGTGCCAGCAGCTTAGAGGGGGGCACCACTAATGAAAAACTGTTTTTT. Translation gives CASSLEGGTTNEKLFF.

This clonotype was picked up many times. The chain links TRBV7-2 to TRBJ1-6; TRBD1 agrees at 9 bases. Germline V gives CDR1 SGHTA, CDR2 FQGNSA. The CDR3 has 16 residues. Germline trimming cut 5 bases from V and 5 bases from J; bases unmatched to any gene: 7. CDR3 residues: CASSKYRDRDNSPLHF. The CDR3, as DNA: TGTGCCAGCAGCAAGTACCGGGACAGGGATAATTCACCCCTCCACTTT. The full variable domain, its missing parts supplied by reference TRBV7-2 and TRBJ1-6, is GAGVSQSPSNKVTEKGKDVELRCDPISGHTALYWYRQSLGQGLEFLIYFQGNSAPDKSGLPSDRFSAERTGGSVSTLTIQRTQQEDSAVYLCASSKYRDRDNSPLHFGNGTRLTVT.

V is TRBV20-1 and J is TRBJ1-2; D remains ambiguous. The CDR3 has 11 amino acids. Germline V lookup: CDR1 DFQATT, CDR2 SNEGSKA (reference sequence). Trimming shortened V by 6 bases and J by 5 bases, and 10 bases separated the two germline ends. The CDR3 nucleotides read TGCAGTGCCGTAATTTCATATGGCTACACCTTC. It codes for CSAVISYGYTF.

The rearrangement joins TRBV3-1 to TRBJ2-7, with 9 bases identical to TRBD1. The V and J ends lost 1 base and 3 bases, in that order; junction bases with no gene match: 4. The CDR3 loop spans 15 amino acids. Germline CDR1 LGHDT, CDR2 YNNKEL (reference sequence). The CDR3 here is CASSQGDRELYEQYF. The DNA for the CDR3 is TGTGCCAGCAGCCAAGGGGACAGGGAACTCTACGAGCAGTACTTC.

This clonotype was found many times. V usage is TRBV20-1 and J usage is TRBJ1-6; D is ambiguous. Germline CDR1 and CDR2: DFQATT and SNEGSKA (reference sequence). The CDR3 is 12 amino acids. Trimming removed 1 base from V and 14 bases from J, with 12 bases in between. CDR3 protein: CSARGAGEALHF. The CDR3 bases are TGCAGTGCTAGAGGCGCAGGAGAGGCCCTCCACTTT.

V gene TRBV6-4 combines with J gene TRBJ2-1; D is possibly TRBD1 or TRBD2 (6 bases each). CDR1 and CDR2 from the germline V gene are MRHNA and SNTAGT. This CDR3 comprises 13 residues. V lost 3 bases and J lost 9, with 12 bases in between. CDR3 region: CASSETGAGEQFF. DNA for the CDR3: TGTGCCAGCAGTGAAACGGGGGCGGGTGAGCAGTTCTTC.

Many counts were recorded for this clonotype. The chain combines TRBV12-3 or TRBV12-4 with TRBJ2-1, with no clear D. The length of the CDR3 is 12 residues. V lost 3 bases and J lost 7, with 7 bases in between. The CDR3 loop reads CASSFDLNEQFF. Written as DNA, the CDR3 is TGTGCCAGCAGTTTCGATTTAAATGAGCAGTTCTTC.

This clonotype came up a few times. J is TRBJ2-3 and V is TRBV7-3; 7 bases align to TRBD2. V gave up 6 bases and J gave up 1 base; unmatched junction bases: 7. CDR1 is SGHTA, CDR2 FQGTGA, per germline. The CDR3 sequence is 15 residues long. The CDR3 sequence: CASSQRDSGTDTQYF. CDR3 bases: TGTGCCAGCAGTCAGCGGGACTCAGGCACAGATACGCAGTATTTT.

This clonotype has ten or more counts. The chain uses TRBV24-1 and TRBJ2-3; 8 positions agree with TRBD2. Per the germline V gene, CDR1 is KGHDR and CDR2 is SFDVKD. Trimming took 3 bases from V and 5 from J; bases not matched to a gene: 6. This CDR3 is 15 amino acids long. In DNA, the CDR3 is TGTGCCACCAGTGATCCGTTCACTAGCGGAGATACGCAGTATTTT. Its protein product is CATSDPFTSGDTQYF.

The chain is built from TRBV20-1 and TRBJ1-1; 9 bases match TRBD1. Germline CDR1 is DFQATT and CDR2 is SNEGSKA (reference sequence). This CDR3 is 15 amino acids long. V was clipped by 5 bases and J by 0 bases; unmatched bases: 7. The CDR3 here is CSARPGQGLNTEAFF. For the CDR3, the DNA is TGCAGTGCTCGTCCGGGACAGGGATTGAACACTGAAGCTTTCTTT.

This clonotype was observed at least ten times. The chain has TRBV6-5 and TRBJ1-5; tentatively, D is TRBD1 (6 bases). CDR3 length: 15 amino acids. The germline V and J ends were trimmed by 2 bases and 4 bases, with 12 bases remaining between them. Germline assignment: CDR1 MNHEY and CDR2 SVGAGI. The CDR3 DNA is TGTGCCAGCAGTTACGGACAGATACCGAATCAGCCCCAGCATTTT. Protein: CASSYGQIPNQPQHF.

In the case of this clonotype: The junction departs from germline at one end; a sequencing error may be responsible. The chain joins TRBV7-9 to TRBJ1-2, with unresolved D. The CDR3 runs 14 residues. The germline V gene has CDR1 SEHNR and CDR2 FQNEAQ (reference sequence). CDR3 protein: CASSLAGEGYGYTF. The CDR3 bases are TGTGCCAGCAGCCTAGCCGGGGAAGGGTATGGCTACACCTTC.

Only a few counts were recorded for this clonotype. The V and J genes are TRBV7-3 and TRBJ1-1; D not certain. V was clipped by 5 bases and J by 4 bases, with 17 bases between them. This CDR3 has 15 amino acids. CDR1 and CDR2 (germline): SGHTA, FQGTGA. The CDR3 reads CASSPGPGEVTEAFF. CDR3 DNA: TGTGCCAGCAGCCCCGGGCCAGGCGAGGTCACTGAAGCTTTCTTT.

Ten or more counts support this clonotype. The chain has TRBV29-1 and TRBJ2-5, with D unresolved. V lost 4 bases and J lost 2, with 11 bases in between. CDR3 length equals 13 residues. CDR1 is SQVTM and CDR2 is ANQGSEA in the germline V gene. The CDR3: CSVGGLVQETQYF. Here the CDR3 DNA reads TGCAGCGTTGGTGGGCTAGTTCAAGAGACCCAGTACTTC.

This clonotype was seen at least ten times. The V and J genes are TRBV20-1 and TRBJ2-5; D is uncertain. The CDR3 length is 14 residues. Germline-derived CDR1 and CDR2 are DFQATT and SNEGSKA (reference sequence). With 6 bases removed from V and 2 bases from J, the gap between germline ends came to 16 bases. The chain's CDR3 is CSAAGVWDQETQYF. In nucleotides, the CDR3 is TGCAGTGCCGCTGGGGTATGGGATCAAGAGACCCAGTACTTC.

Concerning this clonotype: A much larger clone is a single base away; this may be a read error. The rearrangement uses TRBV6-6 and TRBJ2-5; 7 bases match TRBD2. Germline-derived CDR1 and CDR2 are MNHNY and SVGAGI (reference sequence). This CDR3 has 13 amino acids. The chain's CDR3 is CASTREAQGTRYF. CDR3 sequence (DNA): TGTGCCAGCACCCGGGAGGCCCAAGGGACCCGGTACTTC.

This clonotype showed up many times. This sequence joins TRBV10-3 and TRBJ2-7, with 7 bases identical to TRBD2. Germline V lookup: CDR1 ENHRY, CDR2 SYGVKD. This CDR3 is built from 14 residues. With 6 bases clipped from V and 6 bases from J, the junction kept 11 bases outside the gene matches. The CDR3 protein is CAIRSSGTNSEQYV. In nucleotides, the CDR3 is TGTGCCATCAGGTCGTCGGGGACTAACTCCGAGCAGTACGTC.

This sequence joins TRBV7-2 and TRBJ2-7; 7 bases match TRBD1. V dropped 5 bases and J dropped 0; count of bases not matched to a gene: 7. Per germline, CDR1 SGHTA and CDR2 FQGNSA. This CDR3 has 15 amino acids. The CDR3 is CASSPGQFSSYEQYF. The CDR3 bases are TGTGCCAGCAGCCCGGGACAGTTCAGCTCCTACGAGCAGTACTTC.

This clonotype was seen repeatedly, ten times or more. CDR3 sequence reads: CRVTRWNTEAFF. DNA for the CDR3: TGCAGAGTAACCCGTTGGAACACTGAAGCTTTCTTT. The chain joins TRBV20-1 to TRBJ1-1, with D hard to call. Germline V CDR1 and CDR2: DFQATT, SNEGSKA (reference sequence). The CDR3 sequence is 12 residues long.

In its sample, this clonotype was seen many times. CDR3 in amino acids: CASSLWEKVYEQYF. As DNA, the CDR3 is TGTGCCAGCAGCTTATGGGAGAAGGTATACGAGCAGTACTTC. The V call is TRBV5-6, the J call TRBJ2-7; D is perhaps TRBD2 (5 bases). CDR3 length equals 14 residues. Germline CDR1 reads SGHDT; CDR2 reads YYEEEE. V shed 2 bases and J shed 4 bases, with 13 bases lying between them.